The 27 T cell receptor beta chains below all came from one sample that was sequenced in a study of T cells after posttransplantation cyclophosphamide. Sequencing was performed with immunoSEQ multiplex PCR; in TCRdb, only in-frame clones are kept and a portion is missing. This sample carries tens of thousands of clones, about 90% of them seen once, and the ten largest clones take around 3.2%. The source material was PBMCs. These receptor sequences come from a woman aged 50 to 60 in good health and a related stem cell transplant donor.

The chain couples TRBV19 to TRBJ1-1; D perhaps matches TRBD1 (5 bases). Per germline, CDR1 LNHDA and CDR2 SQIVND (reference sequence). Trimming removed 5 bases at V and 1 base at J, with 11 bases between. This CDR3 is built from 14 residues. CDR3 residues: CASSWLGQNTEAFF. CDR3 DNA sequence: TGTGCCAGTAGTTGGCTGGGGCAGAACACTGAAGCTTTCTTT.

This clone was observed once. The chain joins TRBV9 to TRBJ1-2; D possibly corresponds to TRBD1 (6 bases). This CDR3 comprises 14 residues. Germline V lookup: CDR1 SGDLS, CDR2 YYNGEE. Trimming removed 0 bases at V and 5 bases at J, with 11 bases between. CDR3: CASSVVVGAYGYTF. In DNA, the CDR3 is TGTGCCAGCAGCGTAGTAGTGGGGGCGTATGGCTACACCTTC. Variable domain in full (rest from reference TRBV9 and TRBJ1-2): DSGVTQTPKHLITATGQRVTLRCSPRSGDLSVYWYQQSLDQGLQFLIQYYNGEERAKGNILERFSAQQFPDLHSELNLSSLELGDSALYFCASSVVVGAYGYTFGSGTRLTVV.

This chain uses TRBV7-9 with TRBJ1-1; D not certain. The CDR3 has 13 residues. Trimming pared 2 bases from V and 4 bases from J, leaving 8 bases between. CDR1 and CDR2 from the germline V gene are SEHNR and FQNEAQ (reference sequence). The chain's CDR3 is CASSLLESTEAFF. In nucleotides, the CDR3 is TGTGCCAGCAGCTTACTGGAGAGCACTGAAGCTTTCTTT.

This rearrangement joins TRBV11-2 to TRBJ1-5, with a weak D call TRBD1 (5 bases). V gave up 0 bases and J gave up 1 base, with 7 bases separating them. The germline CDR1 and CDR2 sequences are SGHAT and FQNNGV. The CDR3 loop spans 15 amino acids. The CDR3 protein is CASSLDGGSNQPQHF. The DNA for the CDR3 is TGTGCCAGCAGCTTAGACGGGGGGAGCAATCAGCCCCAGCATTTT.

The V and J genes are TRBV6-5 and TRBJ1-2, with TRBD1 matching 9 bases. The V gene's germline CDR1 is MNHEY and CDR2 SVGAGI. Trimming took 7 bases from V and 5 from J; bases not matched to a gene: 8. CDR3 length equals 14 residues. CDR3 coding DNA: TGTGCCAGCACCCTGACAGGGGGAGAGTATGGCTACACCTTC. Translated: CASTLTGGEYGYTF.

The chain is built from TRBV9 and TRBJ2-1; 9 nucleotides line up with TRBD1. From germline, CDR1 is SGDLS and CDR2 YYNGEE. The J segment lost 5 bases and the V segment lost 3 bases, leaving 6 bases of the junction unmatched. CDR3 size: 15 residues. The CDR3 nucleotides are TGTGCCAGCAGCGCGAACAGGGGGCTCAACAATGAGCAGTTCTTC. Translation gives CASSANRGLNNEQFF.

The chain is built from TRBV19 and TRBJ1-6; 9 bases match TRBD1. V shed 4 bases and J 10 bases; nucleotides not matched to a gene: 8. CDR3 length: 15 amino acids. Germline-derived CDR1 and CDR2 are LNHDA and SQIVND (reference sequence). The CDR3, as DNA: TGTGCCAGTAGTACACAGGGGGCTAAAGGATCACCCCTCCACTTT. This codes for CASSTQGAKGSPLHF.

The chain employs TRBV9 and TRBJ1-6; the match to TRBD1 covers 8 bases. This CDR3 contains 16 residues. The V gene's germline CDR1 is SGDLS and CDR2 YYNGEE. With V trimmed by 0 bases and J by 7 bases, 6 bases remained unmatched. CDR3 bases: TGTGCCAGCAGCGTAGAGCCGGGACAGGTAAATTCACCCCTCCACTTT. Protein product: CASSVEPGQVNSPLHF.

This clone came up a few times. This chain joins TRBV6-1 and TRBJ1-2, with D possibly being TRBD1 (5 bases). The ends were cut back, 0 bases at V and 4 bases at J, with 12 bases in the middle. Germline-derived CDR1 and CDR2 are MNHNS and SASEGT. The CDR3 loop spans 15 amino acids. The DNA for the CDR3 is TGTGCCAGCAGTGAAGCGGGGGGTCAGGGCTATGGCTACACCTTC. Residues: CASSEAGGQGYGYTF.

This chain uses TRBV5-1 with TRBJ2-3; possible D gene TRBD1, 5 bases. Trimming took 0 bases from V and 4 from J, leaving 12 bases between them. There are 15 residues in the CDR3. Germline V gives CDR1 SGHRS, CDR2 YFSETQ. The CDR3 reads CASSLATAGPDTQYF. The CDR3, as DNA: TGCGCCAGCAGCTTGGCGACCGCAGGGCCAGATACGCAGTATTTT.

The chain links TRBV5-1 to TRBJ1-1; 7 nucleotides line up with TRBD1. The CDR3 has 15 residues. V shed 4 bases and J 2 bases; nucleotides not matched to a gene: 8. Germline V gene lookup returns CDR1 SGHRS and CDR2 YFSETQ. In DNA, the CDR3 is TGCGCCAGCAGCCGCGGGACAGACCTAAACACTGAAGCTTTCTTT. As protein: CASSRGTDLNTEAFF.

CDR3 sequence: CASSDGATQETQYF. The CDR3 DNA sequence: TGCGCCAGCAGTGATGGAGCGACCCAAGAGACCCAGTACTTC. The chain uses TRBV10-2 and TRBJ2-5, with unresolved D. The V end was cut by 3 bases, the J end by 1 base, with 9 bases between. CDR1 and CDR2 from the germline V gene are WSHSY and SAAADI. The CDR3 loop spans 14 amino acids.

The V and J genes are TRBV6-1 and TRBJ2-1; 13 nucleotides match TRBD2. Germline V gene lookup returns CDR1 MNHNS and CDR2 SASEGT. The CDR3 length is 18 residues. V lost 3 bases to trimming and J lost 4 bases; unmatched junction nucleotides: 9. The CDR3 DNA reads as TGTGCCAGCAGTGATGTAACTAGCGGGAGGGCCGAATACAATGAGCAGTTCTTC. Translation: CASSDVTSGRAEYNEQFF.

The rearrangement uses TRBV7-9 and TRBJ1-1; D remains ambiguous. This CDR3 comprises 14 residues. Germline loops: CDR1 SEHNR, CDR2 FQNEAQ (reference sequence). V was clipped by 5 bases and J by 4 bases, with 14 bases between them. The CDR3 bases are TGTGCCAGCAGCACCCTTCCCCCGGGCACTGAAGCTTTCTTT. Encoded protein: CASSTLPPGTEAFF. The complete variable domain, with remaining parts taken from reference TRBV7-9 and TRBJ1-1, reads DTGVSQNPRHKITKRGQNVTFRCDPISEHNRLYWYRQTLGQGPEFLTYFQNEAQLEKSRLLSDRFSAERPKGSFSTLEIQRTEQGDSAMYLCASSTLPPGTEAFFGQGTRLTVV.

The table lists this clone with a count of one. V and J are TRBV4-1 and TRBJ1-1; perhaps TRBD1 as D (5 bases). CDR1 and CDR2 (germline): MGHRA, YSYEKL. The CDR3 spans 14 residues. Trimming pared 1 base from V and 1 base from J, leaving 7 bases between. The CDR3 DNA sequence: TGCGCCAGCAGCCAAGCCGACAGGAACACTGAAGCTTTCTTT. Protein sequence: CASSQADRNTEAFF.

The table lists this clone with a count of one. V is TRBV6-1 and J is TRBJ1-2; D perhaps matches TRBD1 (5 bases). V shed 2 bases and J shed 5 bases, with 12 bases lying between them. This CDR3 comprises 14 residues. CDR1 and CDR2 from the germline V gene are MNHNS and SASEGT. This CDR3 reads CASSELGLTYGYTF. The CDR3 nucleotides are TGTGCCAGCAGTGAACTGGGGCTCACTTATGGCTACACCTTC.

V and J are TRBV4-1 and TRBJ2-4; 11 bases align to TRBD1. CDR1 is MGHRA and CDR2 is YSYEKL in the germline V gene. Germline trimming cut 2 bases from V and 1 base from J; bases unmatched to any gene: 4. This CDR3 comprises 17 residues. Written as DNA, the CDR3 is TGCGCCAGCAGCCAACCCTGGACAGGGGGCGCCAAAAACATTCAGTACTTC. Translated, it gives CASSQPWTGGAKNIQYF.

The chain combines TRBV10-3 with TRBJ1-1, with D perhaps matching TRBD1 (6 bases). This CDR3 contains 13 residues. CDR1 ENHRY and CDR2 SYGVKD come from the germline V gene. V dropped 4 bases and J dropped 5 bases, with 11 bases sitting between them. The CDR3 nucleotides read TGTGCCATCAGTGTGACAGGCGGGACTGAAGCTTTCTTT. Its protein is CAISVTGGTEAFF.

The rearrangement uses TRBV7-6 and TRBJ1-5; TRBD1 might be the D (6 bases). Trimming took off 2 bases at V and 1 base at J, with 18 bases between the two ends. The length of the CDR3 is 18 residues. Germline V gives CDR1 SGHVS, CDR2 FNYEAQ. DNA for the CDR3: TGTGCCAGCAGCTTAAGGATATCAGGGAGGGGGAGCAATCAGCCCCAGCATTTT. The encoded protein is CASSLRISGRGSNQPQHF.

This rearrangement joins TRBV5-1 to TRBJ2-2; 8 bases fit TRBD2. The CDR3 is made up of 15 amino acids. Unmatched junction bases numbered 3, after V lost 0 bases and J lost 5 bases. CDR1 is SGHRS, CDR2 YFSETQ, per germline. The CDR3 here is CASSLVASGTGELFF. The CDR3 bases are TGCGCCAGCAGCTTGGTGGCTAGCGGGACCGGGGAGCTGTTTTTT. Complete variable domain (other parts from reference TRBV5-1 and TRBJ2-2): KAGVTQTPRYLIKTRGQQVTLSCSPISGHRSVSWYQQTPGQGLQFLFEYFSETQRNKGNFPGRFSGRQFSNSRSEMNVSTLELGDSALYLCASSLVASGTGELFFGEGSRLTVL.

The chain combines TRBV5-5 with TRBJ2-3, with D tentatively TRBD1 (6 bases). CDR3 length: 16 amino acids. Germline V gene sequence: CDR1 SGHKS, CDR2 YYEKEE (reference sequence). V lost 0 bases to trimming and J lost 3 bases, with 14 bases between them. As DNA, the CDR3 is TGTGCCAGCAGCTTGGTGGTTATGAGGGGGACAGATACGCAGTATTTT. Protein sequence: CASSLVVMRGTDTQYF.

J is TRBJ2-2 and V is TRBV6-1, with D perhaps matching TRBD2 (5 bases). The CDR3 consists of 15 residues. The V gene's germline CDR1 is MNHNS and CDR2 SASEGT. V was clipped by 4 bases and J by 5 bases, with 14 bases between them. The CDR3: CASSVVSPGTGELFF. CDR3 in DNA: TGTGCCAGCAGTGTAGTCAGCCCGGGGACCGGGGAGCTGTTTTTT.

The DNA for the CDR3 is TGTGCCAGCAGCGCAGCATACGACAGTCCGAAGTCTGAAGCTTTCTTT. The encoded protein is CASSAAYDSPKSEAFF. This chain links TRBV13 with TRBJ1-1, with a weak D call TRBD1 (5 bases). The length of the CDR3 is 16 residues. The V end was cut by 5 bases, the J end by 6 bases, with 22 bases between. Germline V lookup: CDR1 PRHDT, CDR2 FYEKMQ (reference sequence).

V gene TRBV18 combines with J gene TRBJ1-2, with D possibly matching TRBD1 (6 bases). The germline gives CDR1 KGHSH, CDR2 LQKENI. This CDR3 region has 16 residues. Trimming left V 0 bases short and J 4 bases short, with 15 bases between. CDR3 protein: CASSPPGQSYFYGYTF. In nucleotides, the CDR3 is TGTGCCAGCTCACCACCAGGACAGTCCTACTTCTATGGCTACACCTTC.

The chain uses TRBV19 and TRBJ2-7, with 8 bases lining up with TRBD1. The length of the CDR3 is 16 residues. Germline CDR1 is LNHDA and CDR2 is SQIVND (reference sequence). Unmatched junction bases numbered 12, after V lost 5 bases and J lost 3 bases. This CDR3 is CASSGLETGVFYEQYF. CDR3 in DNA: TGTGCCAGTAGTGGGCTCGAGACAGGGGTGTTCTACGAGCAGTACTTC.

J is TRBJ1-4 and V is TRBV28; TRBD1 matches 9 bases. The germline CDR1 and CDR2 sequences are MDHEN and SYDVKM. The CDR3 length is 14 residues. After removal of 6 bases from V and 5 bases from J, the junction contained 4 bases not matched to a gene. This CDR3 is CASRSTGGNEKLFF. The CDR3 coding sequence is TGTGCCAGCAGGTCGACAGGGGGGAATGAAAAACTGTTTTTT.

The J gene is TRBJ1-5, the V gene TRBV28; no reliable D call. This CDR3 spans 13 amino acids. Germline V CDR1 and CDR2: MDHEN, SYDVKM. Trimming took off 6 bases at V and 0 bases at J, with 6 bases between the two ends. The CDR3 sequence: CASRDNSNQPQHF. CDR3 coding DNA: TGTGCCAGCAGAGACAATAGCAATCAGCCCCAGCATTTT.